This TCR beta chain comes out of a study of T cells in Graves' hyperthyroidism and ophthalmopathy. This clonotype showed up just a few times. Hyperthyroidism in the patients, aged 18 to 65, was newly diagnosed and under 2 months in duration. Clinicians diagnosed patients from clinical symptoms, serum thyroxine and TRAb, thyroid ultrasound and orbital computed tomography. The authors took PBMCs from 10 ml fresh peripheral blood. Trimming took 5 bases from V and 2 from J, leaving 18 bases between them. Germline-derived CDR1 and CDR2 are SEHNR and FQNEAQ (reference sequence). The CDR3 is made up of 16 amino acids. Amplified TCR beta CDR3 regions came from RNA transcripts. Researchers ran a first-round RT-PCR on the TCR CDR3 using the HTBI primer set. TCRdb used MiXCR to reprocess the multiplex PCR reads, holding one entry per CDR3 protein. This table holds some 350,000 distinct CDR3 sequences, about 19% found once.

The sample taken for sequencing was blood. The receptor's source is a young woman with Graves' hyperthyroidism. The V gene is TRBV7-9, the J gene TRBJ1-1, with D possibly TRBD1 on 6 matching bases. The CDR3 sequence is CASSRRGGVTNTEAFF. The CDR3, as DNA: TGTGCCAGCAGCCGTCGAGGGGGGGTCACCAACACTGAAGCTTTCTTT.